A single sample gave rise to the 22 T cell receptor beta chains below, sequenced in a study of blood T cell repertoires in COVID-19. Method: immunoSEQ multiplex PCR; TCRdb's copy keeps in-frame clones and lacks some. The sample yields 250,000 to 350,000 clones, approximately 87% seen once. The sequenced material came from peripheral blood. These receptors were taken from a woman between 45 and 65 years old with active or convalescent COVID-19.

The J gene is TRBJ2-7, the V gene TRBV6-5; D remains ambiguous. The germline V gene has CDR1 MNHEY and CDR2 SVGAGI. CDR3 size: 16 residues. Deletions cut 0 bases from V and 0 bases from J, with 12 bases between. The DNA of the CDR3 is TGTGCCAGCAGTTACTCCACCATACAGTTCTCCTACGAGCAGTACTTC. It codes for CASSYSTIQFSYEQYF.

This sequence joins TRBV18 and TRBJ1-1, with D uncertain. Germline V CDR1 and CDR2: KGHSH, LQKENI. This CDR3 spans 13 amino acids. V shed 3 bases and J shed 4 bases, with 9 bases lying between them. The CDR3 nucleotides read TGTGCCAGCTCACCGGCGGTTGGCACTGAAGCTTTCTTT. Amino acid sequence: CASSPAVGTEAFF.

The genes are TRBV24-1 and TRBJ2-1; 8 positions match TRBD1. In germline, CDR1 is KGHDR, CDR2 SFDVKD. After removal of 4 bases from V and 6 bases from J, the junction contained 10 bases not matched to a gene. The CDR3 is made up of 16 amino acids. In nucleotides, the CDR3 is TGTGCCACCAGTGACCCAACCCCGACAGGGGCCAATGAGCAGTTCTTC. It codes for CATSDPTPTGANEQFF.

The V and J genes are TRBV7-9 and TRBJ1-6, with D uncertain. The CDR3 is made up of 16 amino acids. Trimming took off 5 bases at V and 8 bases at J, with 19 bases between the two ends. Germline values: CDR1 SEHNR, CDR2 FQNEAQ (reference sequence). CDR3 sequence: CASSLRNVGVYSPLHF. Written as DNA, the CDR3 is TGTGCCAGCAGCCTCAGAAACGTTGGAGTATATTCACCCCTCCACTTT.

The J gene is TRBJ1-2, the V gene TRBV28; 9 nucleotides agree with TRBD1. The V and J ends lost 8 bases and 6 bases, in that order; junction bases with no gene match: 10. CDR3 length equals 14 residues. Germline CDR1 and CDR2: MDHEN and SYDVKM. Here the CDR3 DNA reads TGTGCCAGCGGAGGGTTGACAGGGGGGGATGGCTACACCTTC. Its translation is CASGGLTGGDGYTF.

J is TRBJ2-3 and V is TRBV11-2, with D possibly being TRBD2 (6 bases). With 7 bases removed from V and 3 bases from J, the gap between germline ends came to 14 bases. The CDR3 runs 14 residues. Germline V gives CDR1 SGHAT, CDR2 FQNNGV. In DNA form, the CDR3 reads TGTGCCAGCACAATTACCGGGACTACAGATACGCAGTATTTT. Amino acid sequence: CASTITGTTDTQYF.

This clone was recorded a few times. The rearrangement joins TRBV7-9 to TRBJ2-7, with TRBD1 matching over 8 bases. V trimming: 3 bases; J trimming: 2 bases; junction bases outside the gene matches: 9. Germline CDR1 is SEHNR and CDR2 is FQNEAQ (reference sequence). This CDR3 is 16 amino acids long. CDR3 nucleotide sequence: TGTGCCAGCAGCTTGCCCAGGGGGCTAAGTCCCTACGAGCAGTACTTC. This codes for CASSLPRGLSPYEQYF.

The chain is built from TRBV2 and TRBJ2-7; 9 bases are a match to TRBD1. Trimming at V came to 8 bases and at J to 4 bases, leaving 6 bases not matched to a gene. The CDR3 is 13 residues long. Germline CDR1 is SNHLY and CDR2 is FYNNEI. The CDR3, as DNA: TGTGCCAGCGCCGGGACAGGGCCTTACGAGCAGTACTTC. It yields the protein CASAGTGPYEQYF.

This clone occurred a few times. The DNA for the CDR3 is TGTGCCAGCTCACCAATGAGAGAGACTGAAGCTTTCTTT. Protein sequence: CASSPMRETEAFF. The chain employs TRBV18 and TRBJ1-1, with unresolved D. The CDR3 contains 13 residues. CDR1 and CDR2 from the germline V gene are KGHSH and LQKENI. The ends were cut back, 2 bases at V and 5 bases at J, with 9 bases in the middle.

This chain connects TRBV19 to TRBJ2-1; D is possibly TRBD2 (5 bases). The CDR3 has 13 amino acids. V lost 7 bases, J lost 6 bases, and 13 bases lay in between. Germline V gene lookup returns CDR1 LNHDA and CDR2 SQIVND (reference sequence). The CDR3 DNA sequence: TGTGCCAGTACCAGAGGGATCGGCAATGAGCAGTTCTTC. This encodes CASTRGIGNEQFF.

The V and J genes are TRBV5-1 and TRBJ1-1; 7 bases map to TRBD1. CDR1 SGHRS and CDR2 YFSETQ come from the germline V gene. The length of the CDR3 is 15 residues. Trimming at V came to 0 bases and at J to 0 bases, leaving 2 bases not matched to a gene. The CDR3: CASSLGGQVNTEAFF. Here the CDR3 DNA reads TGCGCCAGCAGCTTGGGCGGACAGGTGAACACTGAAGCTTTCTTT.

The table lists this clone with a count of one. The J gene is TRBJ1-2, the V gene TRBV3-1 (or the pseudogene TRBV3-2); the match to TRBD1 covers 9 bases. This CDR3 is built from 13 residues. V gave up 4 bases and J gave up 4 bases; unmatched junction bases: 1. Germline V gene lookup returns CDR1 LGHDT and CDR2 YNNKEL (reference sequence). The CDR3 here is CASSPGQGYGYTF. The DNA for the CDR3 is TGTGCCAGCAGCCCGGGACAGGGCTATGGCTACACCTTC.

The chain uses TRBV30 and TRBJ2-1; 9 bases are a match to TRBD2. Germline-derived CDR1 and CDR2 are GTSNPN and SVGIG (reference sequence). The CDR3 is made up of 15 amino acids. The junction had 7 bases not matched to a gene; V was cut back by 3 bases and J by 4 bases. The CDR3 DNA sequence: TGTGCCTGGAGCGGCGGGGGGGAGGAATACAATGAGCAGTTCTTC. Translated: CAWSGGGEEYNEQFF.

V is TRBV23-1 and J is TRBJ2-6, with a weak D call TRBD1 (6 bases). TRBV23-1 is known as an ORF, though its function is uncertain. The length of the CDR3 is 18 residues. V was shortened by 2 bases and J by 0 bases, with 14 bases between the two germline ends. The CDR3 DNA follows: TGCGCCAGCAGTCAAGACTTCAAGGGGGTCTCTGGGGCCAACGTCCTGACTTTC. Translated, it gives CASSQDFKGVSGANVLTF.

The gene calls are TRBV2 and TRBJ1-1; perhaps TRBD1 as D (5 bases). CDR1 SNHLY and CDR2 FYNNEI come from the germline V gene. This CDR3 has 15 residues. V was trimmed by 1 base and J by 6 bases, leaving 15 bases between them. The CDR3 coding sequence is TGTGCCAGCAGTGAAGTGGGGGGGATTTCGGCTGAAGCTTTCTTT. The encoded protein is CASSEVGGISAEAFF.

The V call is TRBV23-1, the J call TRBJ1-5, with D perhaps TRBD1 (5 bases). TRBV23-1 is an ORF, with its function uncertain. The CDR3 loop spans 16 amino acids. V was trimmed by 3 bases and J by 6 bases, leaving 18 bases between them. CDR3 residues: CASSHPVGGGRQPQHF. The CDR3 DNA follows: TGCGCCAGCAGTCATCCCGTGGGGGGAGGTCGTCAGCCCCAGCATTTT.

The J gene is TRBJ1-5, the V gene TRBV7-8; D is uncertain. The CDR3 runs to 16 residues. V shed 3 bases and J shed 0 bases, with 12 bases lying between them. Germline-derived CDR1 and CDR2 are SGHVS and FQNEAQ. CDR3 residues: CASSLGGRISNQPQHF. The CDR3 DNA reads as TGTGCCAGCAGCTTGGGAGGACGGATTAGCAATCAGCCCCAGCATTTT.

This chain joins TRBV19 and TRBJ2-6; 8 positions match TRBD1. After removal of 6 bases from V and 1 base from J, the junction contained 11 bases not matched to a gene. Germline V CDR1 and CDR2: LNHDA, SQIVND (reference sequence). The CDR3 runs to 18 residues. The CDR3 DNA reads TGTGCCAGTAGCAAGACAGGGGTGGTAGTATCTGGGGCCAACGTCCTGACTTTC. Its translation: CASSKTGVVVSGANVLTF.

The genes are TRBV3-1 (or the pseudogene TRBV3-2) and TRBJ2-7, with D possibly TRBD2 on 6 matching bases. The CDR3 length is 18 residues. V was trimmed by 0 bases and J by 3 bases, leaving 21 bases between them. Germline V gene data show CDR1 as LGHDT and CDR2 as YNNKEL (reference sequence). CDR3 protein: CASSQDHWRGRFRYEQYF. CDR3 nucleotides: TGTGCCAGCAGCCAAGATCATTGGCGGGGTAGGTTCCGCTACGAGCAGTACTTC.

This clone was detected once. The gene calls are TRBV30 and TRBJ2-2; D may be TRBD2 (5 bases). V lost 1 base and J 2 bases, leaving 11 bases between the germline ends. The CDR3 sequence is 15 residues long. Germline CDR1 and CDR2: GTSNPN and SVGIG (reference sequence). The CDR3 loop reads CAWSDQRRNTGELFF. The CDR3 coding sequence is TGTGCCTGGAGTGACCAGCGGAGAAACACCGGGGAGCTGTTTTTT. Full variable domain (outside the CDR3, taken from reference TRBV30 and TRBJ2-2): SQTIHQWPATLVQPVGSPLSLECTVEGTSNPNLYWYRQAAGRGLQLLFYSVGIGQISSEVPQNLSASRPQDRQFILSSKKLLLSDSGFYLCAWSDQRRNTGELFFGEGSRLTVL.

This clone is a singleton in its sample. The J gene is TRBJ2-5, the V gene TRBV5-1; no definite D call. Trimming cost V 1 base and J 1 base, with 11 bases left between them. From germline, CDR1 is SGHRS and CDR2 YFSETQ. The CDR3 runs to 15 residues. DNA for the CDR3: TGCGCCAGCAGCTTGCTGGCCAGATTCCAAGAGACCCAGTACTTC. Its protein is CASSLLARFQETQYF.

V usage is TRBV19 and J usage is TRBJ2-1; D not certain. Germline V gene sequence: CDR1 LNHDA, CDR2 SQIVND (reference sequence). V lost 5 bases to trimming and J lost 12 bases, with 20 bases between them. The CDR3 loop spans 14 amino acids. CDR3 in amino acids: CASSDPGAWSAQFF. The CDR3 DNA reads as TGTGCCAGTAGTGACCCAGGCGCGTGGTCCGCGCAGTTCTTC.